This T cell receptor beta chain was retrieved from a study of T cells in Graves' hyperthyroidism and ophthalmopathy. The TCR beta CDR3 regions underwent amplification using RNA transcripts as the source. The primer set for the first-round RT-PCR of the TCR CDR3 was HTBI. TCRdb re-called the multiplex PCR reads through MiXCR, storing one row per CDR3 protein. There are some 510,000 distinct CDR3 sequences in the sample; roughly 46% occur only once, and 8.2% lies in the top ten. Details on this clonotype: The antigen is not known. This CDR3 fails to terminate in the conserved phenylalanine or tryptophan, so it likely reflects a read error. The limits of the CDR3 on the DNA are not certain, so only TCRdb's listed CDR3 is given.

The CDR3 is 8 amino acids in total, end residues counted. The V gene's germline CDR1 is SGHTA and CDR2 FQGNSA. Study results and limitations: Researchers found most expanded thyroid clonotypes above 0.001 in blood as well.

The chain employs TRBV7-2 and TRBJ2-6; the D segment call TRBD2 is taken from the table without a DNA check. The clonotype originates from a woman younger than 35 with Graves' hyperthyroidism. Source material: peripheral blood or thyroid tissue (not recorded which). The CDR3 sequence is CASSLARA.